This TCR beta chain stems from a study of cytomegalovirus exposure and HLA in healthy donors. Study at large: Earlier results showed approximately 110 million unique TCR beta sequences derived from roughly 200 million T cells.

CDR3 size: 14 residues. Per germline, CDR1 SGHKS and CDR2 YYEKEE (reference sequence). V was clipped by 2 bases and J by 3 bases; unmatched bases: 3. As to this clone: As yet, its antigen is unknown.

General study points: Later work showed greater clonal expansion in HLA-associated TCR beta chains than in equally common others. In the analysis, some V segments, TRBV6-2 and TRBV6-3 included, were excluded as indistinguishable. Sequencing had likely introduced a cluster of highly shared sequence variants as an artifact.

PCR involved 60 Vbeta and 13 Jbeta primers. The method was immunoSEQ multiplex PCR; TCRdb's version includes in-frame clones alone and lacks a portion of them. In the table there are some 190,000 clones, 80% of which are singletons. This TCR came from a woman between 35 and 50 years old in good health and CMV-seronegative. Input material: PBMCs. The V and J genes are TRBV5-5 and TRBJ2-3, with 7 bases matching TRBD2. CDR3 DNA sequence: TGTGCCAGCAGCTTAGGCGGGAGAACAGATACGCAGTATTTT. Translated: CASSLGGRTDTQYF.